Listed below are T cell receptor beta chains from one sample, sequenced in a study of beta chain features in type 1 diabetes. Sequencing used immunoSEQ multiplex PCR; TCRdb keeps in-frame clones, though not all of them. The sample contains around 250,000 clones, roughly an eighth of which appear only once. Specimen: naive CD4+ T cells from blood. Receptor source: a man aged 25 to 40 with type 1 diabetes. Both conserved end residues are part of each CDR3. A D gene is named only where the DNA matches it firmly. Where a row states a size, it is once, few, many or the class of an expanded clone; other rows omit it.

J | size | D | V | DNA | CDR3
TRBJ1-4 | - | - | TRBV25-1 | TGTGCCAGCAGTGAATCGAAGGGGTCTAATGAAAAACTGTTTTTT | CASSESKGSNEKLFF
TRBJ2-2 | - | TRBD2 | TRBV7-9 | TGTGCCAGCAGTTCTACAGGACTAGCAAACACCGGGGAGCTGTTTTTT | CASSSTGLANTGELFF
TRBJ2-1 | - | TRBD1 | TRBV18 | TGTGCCAGCTCACCTATGGACAGGTCCTACAATGAGCAGTTCTTC | CASSPMDRSYNEQFF
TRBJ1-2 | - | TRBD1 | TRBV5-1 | TGCGCCAGCAATCCCGGGACAGGAGAAGACTACACCTTC | CASNPGTGEDYTF
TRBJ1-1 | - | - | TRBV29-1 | TGCAGCGTTGGAGGGAACCACCGAGGGGGGAACACTGAAGCTTTCTTT | CSVGGNHRGGNTEAFF
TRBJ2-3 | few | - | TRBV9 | TGTGCCAGCAGCCTTAACTTGGATACGCAGTATTTT | CASSLNLDTQYF
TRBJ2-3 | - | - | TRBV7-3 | TGTGCCAGCAGCTTAATACCCAGGGATACGCAGTATTTT | CASSLIPRDTQYF
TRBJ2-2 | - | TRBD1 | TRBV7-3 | TGTGCCAGCAGCTCGGGACAGGGTTTGGTCGGGGAGCTGTTTTTT | CASSSGQGLVGELFF
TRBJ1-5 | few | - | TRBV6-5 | TGTGCCAGCAGCTCTGCGGGGTATCAGCCCCAGCATTTT | CASSSAGYQPQHF
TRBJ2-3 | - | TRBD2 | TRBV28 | TGTGCCAGCAGTCTCGGACTAGCCGGCGATACGCAGTATTTT | CASSLGLAGDTQYF
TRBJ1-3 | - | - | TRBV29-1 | TGCAGCGTGACAGTTTTCTCTGGAAACACCATATATTTT | CSVTVFSGNTIYF
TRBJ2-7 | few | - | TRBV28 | TGTGCCAGCAGTGTGGGCCAGGGCTACGAGCAGTACTTC | CASSVGQGYEQYF
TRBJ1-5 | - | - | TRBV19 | TGTGCCAGTAGTCCCCATGACGGGGTAAGCAATCAGCCCCAGCATTTT | CASSPHDGVSNQPQHF
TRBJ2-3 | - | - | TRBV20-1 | TGCAGTGCTAGTAGCGATACGCAGTATTTT | CSASSDTQYF
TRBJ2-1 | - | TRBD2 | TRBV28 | TGTGCCAGCAGTTTGACCGGGAGGGCCTACAATGAGCAGTTCTTC | CASSLTGRAYNEQFF
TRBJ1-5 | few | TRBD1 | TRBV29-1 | TGCAGCGTTGTCGTGACAGGGGGCAATCAGCCCCAGCATTTT | CSVVVTGGNQPQHF
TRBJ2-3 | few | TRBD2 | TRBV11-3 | TGTGCCAGCAGCTTAGGGGACAGACTAGCGGGAGATGGGGACACAGATACGCAGTATTTT | CASSLGDRLAGDGDTDTQYF
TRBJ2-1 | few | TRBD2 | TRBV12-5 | TGTGCTAGTGGTTTGGGGACTAGCGGGAGGTTCGACAATGAGCAGTTCTTC | CASGLGTSGRFDNEQFF
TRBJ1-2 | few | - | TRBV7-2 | TGTGCCAGCAGCTTCTACAGGTCCGATGGCTACACCTTC | CASSFYRSDGYTF
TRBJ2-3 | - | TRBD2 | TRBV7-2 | TGTGCCAGCAGCTTTAACGCGGGAGGGACAGATACGCAGTATTTT | CASSFNAGGTDTQYF
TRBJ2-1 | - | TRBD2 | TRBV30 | TGTGCCTGGACGCCCTTGGCGGGGGACAATGAGCAGTTCTTC | CAWTPLAGDNEQFF
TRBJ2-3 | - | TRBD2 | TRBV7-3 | TGTGCCAGCAGCTTAAGGGGAGGGGCCGCAGATACGCAGTATTTT | CASSLRGGAADTQYF
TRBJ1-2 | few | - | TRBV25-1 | TGTGCCAGCAATAGGGGTGGGTCCTATGGCTACACCTTC | CASNRGGSYGYTF
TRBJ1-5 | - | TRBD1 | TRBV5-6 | TGTGCCAGCAGCTCCCTAAGGACAGGGAGGAACAATCAGCCCCAGCATTTT | CASSSLRTGRNNQPQHF
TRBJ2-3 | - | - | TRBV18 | TGTGCCAGCTCACCAACGTCAGGGGCAGATACGCAGTATTTT | CASSPTSGADTQYF
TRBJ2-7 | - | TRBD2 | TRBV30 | TGTGCCTGGAGTCCGACTAGCGGCGAGCAGTACTTC | CAWSPTSGEQYF
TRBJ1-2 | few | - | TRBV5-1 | TGCGCCAGCAGCTTGGATCAGGTTCCCTATGGCTACACCTTC | CASSLDQVPYGYTF
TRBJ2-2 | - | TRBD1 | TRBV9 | TGTGCCAGCAGCGTAGGACAGGGGAACACCGGGGAGCTGTTTTTT | CASSVGQGNTGELFF
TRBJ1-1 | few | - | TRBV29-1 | TGCAGCGTCTCGGACAGCCTGAACACTGAAGCTTTCTTT | CSVSDSLNTEAFF
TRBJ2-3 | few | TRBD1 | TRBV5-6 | TGTGCCAGCAGCTTGGCCGGGACAGGGGGCACAGATACGCAGTATTTT | CASSLAGTGGTDTQYF
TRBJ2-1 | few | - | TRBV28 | TGTGCCAGCAGTTTCTCGGGTCTTTCTCAAAATGAGCAGTTCTTC | CASSFSGLSQNEQFF
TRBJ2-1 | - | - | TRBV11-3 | TGTGCCAGCAGCCCTGGAGTAGCGAGATCTCAAAGCCGGGTTGAGCAGTTCTTC | CASSPGVARSQSRVEQFF
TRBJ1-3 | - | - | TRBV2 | TGTGCCAGCAAACCGTCGGGCTCTGGAAACACCATATATTTT | CASKPSGSGNTIYF
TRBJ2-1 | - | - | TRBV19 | TGTGCCAGTAGTACCCTTTACTACAATGAGCAGTTCTTC | CASSTLYYNEQFF
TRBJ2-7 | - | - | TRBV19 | TGTGCCAGTAGTCCGGAGGGGACAGTTCCCTACGAGCAGTACTTC | CASSPEGTVPYEQYF
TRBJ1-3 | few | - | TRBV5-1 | TGCGCCAGCAGCTTCGACAGCTCTGGAAACACCATATATTTT | CASSFDSSGNTIYF
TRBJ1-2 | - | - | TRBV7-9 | TGTGCCAGCAGCTTAACAGCATATAACTATGGCTACACCTTC | CASSLTAYNYGYTF
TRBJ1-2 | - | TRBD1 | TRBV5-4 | TGTGCCAGCAGCTTAGGGACAGGGGGCAGTGGCTATGGCTACACCTTC | CASSLGTGGSGYGYTF
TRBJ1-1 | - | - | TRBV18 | TGTGCCAGCTTAACAGCCATGAACACTGAAGCTTTCTTT | CASLTAMNTEAFF
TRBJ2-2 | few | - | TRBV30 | TGTGCCTGGAGTGTACGGTCCGGGGAGCTGTTTTTT | CAWSVRSGELFF
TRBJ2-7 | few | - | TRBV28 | TGTGCCAGCAGGGAAGGTGCGGTTAGCTCCTACGAGCAGTACTTC | CASREGAVSSYEQYF
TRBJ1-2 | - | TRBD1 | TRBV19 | TGTGCCAGTAGAGGGACAGAGACATATAACTATGGCTACACCTTC | CASRGTETYNYGYTF